This entry lists 31 T cell receptor beta chains sequenced from one sample in a study of regulatory T cells in long-lasting Graves disease. Combining iRepertoire HTBI primers with Arm-PCR of CDR3 regions, the authors built TCR beta libraries. TCRdb processed the multiplex PCR reads anew with MiXCR; each CDR3 protein has one entry. The sample includes around 400,000 distinct CDR3 sequences, approximately 16% of them seen just once. Time point here: newly diagnosed GD, antithyroid drugs for less than 3 months. Extracted PBMC RNA gave rise to the TCR library. These data also featured in a second study, about T cells in Graves' hyperthyroidism and ophthalmopathy.

Source: peripheral blood mononuclear cells (PBMCs), taken at new diagnosis, from a patient treated with antithyroid drugs. Receptors were obtained from a woman aged 40 to 50 with Graves disease.

This clonotype has at least ten counts. V is TRBV11-3 and J is TRBJ2-2; D unresolved. The V and J ends lost 4 bases and 5 bases respectively, with 11 bases between them. The CDR3 runs to 14 residues. Per the germline V gene, CDR1 is SGHNT and CDR2 is YENEEA. The CDR3 sequence is CASSSSRVTGELFF. CDR3 in DNA: TGTGCCAGCAGCTCCTCAAGGGTTACCGGGGAGCTGTTTTTT.

The count of this clonotype is one. The rearrangement links TRBV12-3 or TRBV12-4 to TRBJ2-2; D possibly corresponds to TRBD2 (7 bases). The CDR3 covers 17 residues. Trimming took off 5 bases at V and 3 bases at J, with 19 bases between the two ends. CDR3 coding DNA: TGTGCCAGCAGTCTGAGGGGAGGGGGGGTGGACACCGGGGAGCTGTTTTTT. This encodes CASSLRGGGVDTGELFF.

There are many counts of this clonotype. V gene TRBV19 combines with J gene TRBJ2-2, with TRBD2 identical over 8 bases. Trimming at V came to 7 bases and at J to 4 bases, leaving 11 bases not matched to a gene. CDR3 length: 16 residues. Per the germline V gene, CDR1 is LNHDA and CDR2 is SQIVND (reference sequence). CDR3 protein: CASTYGIRGGTGELFF. CDR3 coding DNA: TGTGCCAGTACATACGGGATCCGGGGGGGCACCGGGGAGCTGTTTTTT.

This clonotype was detected many times. The gene calls are TRBV7-9 and TRBJ1-1; D remains unclear. Germline values: CDR1 SEHNR, CDR2 FQNEAQ (reference sequence). Trimming shortened V by 1 base and J by 2 bases, and 8 bases separated the two germline ends. The CDR3 contains 14 residues. CDR3 amino acids: CASSLGSENTEAFF. The DNA for the CDR3 is TGTGCCAGCAGCTTAGGTTCGGAAAACACTGAAGCTTTCTTT.

The chain has TRBV5-1 and TRBJ1-1; 9 bases map to TRBD1. The CDR3 is 15 amino acids. CDR1 and CDR2 (germline): SGHRS, YFSETQ. V lost 5 bases, J lost 3 bases, and 8 bases stayed unmatched. The chain's CDR3 is CASRTGQGIDTEAFF. Written as DNA, the CDR3 is TGCGCCAGCAGGACGGGACAGGGAATCGACACTGAAGCTTTCTTT.

This clonotype was detected many times. This chain connects TRBV27 to TRBJ2-7; a possible D gene is TRBD2 (6 bases). The V end lost 0 bases, the J end lost 3 bases, and 12 bases lay between the germline ends. The CDR3 contains 15 residues. Germline assignment: CDR1 MNHEY and CDR2 SMNVEV (reference sequence). CDR3 coding DNA: TGTGCCAGCAGTTTATCATACGGGAGAGGCTACGAGCAGTACTTC. This sequence encodes CASSLSYGRGYEQYF.

This clonotype was seen at least ten times. The chain is built from TRBV11-3 and TRBJ1-4; possibly TRBD1 for D (5 bases). Germline V gene lookup returns CDR1 SGHNT and CDR2 YENEEA. The CDR3 totals 12 residues. The ends were cut back, 3 bases at V and 8 bases at J, with 7 bases in the middle. The CDR3 is CASSFRDEKLFF. The CDR3 nucleotides are TGTGCCAGCAGCTTCAGGGACGAAAAACTGTTTTTT.

This clonotype came up a few times. V gene TRBV25-1 combines with J gene TRBJ2-1; 10 nucleotides match TRBD2. Germline CDR1 is MGHDK and CDR2 is SYGVNS. J lost 3 bases, V lost 7 bases, and 18 bases had no gene match. The CDR3 is made up of 19 amino acids. The CDR3 is CASTIGLAEIPNLYNEQFF. The CDR3 DNA sequence: TGTGCCAGCACTATCGGACTAGCGGAAATCCCAAACCTCTACAATGAGCAGTTCTTC.

This clonotype was picked up a small number of times. DNA for the CDR3: TGTGCCAGCAGAGGGACAGGGGGCACCCTGGGGACCGGGGAGCTGTTTTTT. It codes for CASRGTGGTLGTGELFF. The chain recombines TRBV11-2 with TRBJ2-2, with TRBD1 matching over 12 bases. CDR3 length: 17 residues. V was clipped by 6 bases and J by 5 bases; unmatched bases: 10. Per the germline V gene, CDR1 is SGHAT and CDR2 is FQNNGV.

There are a few counts of this clonotype. V usage is TRBV7-9 and J usage is TRBJ2-7; TRBD2 agrees at 14 bases. The germline V gene has CDR1 SEHNR and CDR2 FQNEAQ (reference sequence). The CDR3 length is 15 residues. V was clipped by 4 bases and J by 7 bases; unmatched bases: 6. The CDR3 DNA reads TGTGCCAGCAGCTCGGGACTAGCGGGAGCTGGGGAGCAGTACTTC. Protein product: CASSSGLAGAGEQYF. Full variable domain (missing parts from reference TRBV7-9 and TRBJ2-7): DTGVSQNPRHKITKRGQNVTFRCDPISEHNRLYWYRQTLGQGPEFLTYFQNEAQLEKSRLLSDRFSAERPKGSFSTLEIQRTEQGDSAMYLCASSSGLAGAGEQYFGPGTRLTVT.

This clonotype was counted ten times or more. DNA of the CDR3: TGTGCCAGCACCCGGGACCAAAACCAAAATGAGCAGTTCTTC. Protein sequence: CASTRDQNQNEQFF. The gene calls are TRBV2 and TRBJ2-1; D is possibly TRBD1 or TRBD2 (5 bases each). Trimming took 7 bases from V and 7 from J, leaving 17 bases between them. The CDR3 loop spans 14 amino acids. Germline V gene data show CDR1 as SNHLY and CDR2 as FYNNEI. The full variable domain, rest sourced from reference TRBV2 and TRBJ2-1, is EPEVTQTPSHQVTQMGQEVILRCVPISNHLYFYWYRQILGQKVEFLVSFYNNEISEKSEIFDDQFSVERPDGSNFTLKIRSTKLEDSAMYFCASTRDQNQNEQFFGPGTRLTVL.

The chain employs TRBV20-1 and TRBJ1-1; D not resolved. CDR1 DFQATT and CDR2 SNEGSKA come from the germline V gene (reference sequence). This CDR3 comprises 14 residues. The V end was cut by 3 bases, the J end by 4 bases, with 15 bases between. The CDR3 DNA follows: TGCAGTGCTAGTAAGATCCTCGGGTCCACTGAAGCTTTCTTT. Translation: CSASKILGSTEAFF.

The gene calls are TRBV19 and TRBJ2-1; D is unclear. This CDR3 region has 13 residues. The V gene's germline CDR1 is LNHDA and CDR2 SQIVND (reference sequence). V gave up 3 bases and J gave up 3 bases, with 6 bases separating them. The CDR3 DNA reads as TGTGCCAGTAGTATCTGGCTCTACAATGAGCAGTTCTTC. Translating gives CASSIWLYNEQFF.

This clonotype was picked up many times. The chain carries TRBV9 and TRBJ2-1; TRBD2 agrees at 8 bases. Germline V CDR1 and CDR2: SGDLS, YYNGEE. With V trimmed by 4 bases and J by 4 bases, 4 bases remained unmatched. The CDR3 has 14 residues. CDR3 amino acids: CASSPGLGYNEQFF. CDR3 DNA: TGTGCCAGCAGCCCGGGACTAGGTTACAATGAGCAGTTCTTC.

A word on this clonotype: Sequence at one end of the junction differs from germline and may be a read error. The J gene is TRBJ2-1, the V gene TRBV12-3 or TRBV12-4; possibly TRBD1 or TRBD2 for D (6 bases each). This CDR3 comprises 15 residues. The chain's CDR3 is CASSPFGGSHNEQFF. The CDR3 bases are TGTGCCAGCAGCCCTTTCGGGGGCTCCCACAATGAGCAGTTCTTC.

This clonotype was found a few times. The J gene is TRBJ2-3, the V gene TRBV20-1; no firm D call. This CDR3 comprises 14 residues. Germline lookup yields CDR1 DFQATT and CDR2 SNEGSKA (reference sequence). V gave up 0 bases and J gave up 1 base, with 8 bases separating them. This chain's CDR3 is CSARDPTGTDTQYF. CDR3 sequence (DNA): TGCAGTGCTAGAGACCCGACGGGCACAGATACGCAGTATTTT.

This clonotype was detected ten times or more. The J gene is TRBJ2-5, the V gene TRBV7-2, with TRBD2 matching 8 bases. Germline V gene lookup returns CDR1 SGHTA and CDR2 FQGNSA. J was trimmed by 0 bases and V by 5 bases; bases with no gene match: 8. The CDR3 contains 16 residues. Written as DNA, the CDR3 is TGTGCCAGCAGCCTCTTGGGTAGCGGGAACCAAGAGACCCAGTACTTC. It codes for CASSLLGSGNQETQYF.

The chain is built from TRBV9 and TRBJ2-2; tentatively, D is TRBD1 (6 bases). The V gene lost 0 bases and the J gene lost 6 bases, with 12 bases spanning the gap. CDR1 and CDR2 from the germline V gene are SGDLS and YYNGEE. The CDR3 spans 15 residues. The CDR3 reads CASSVAQGTPGELFF. The CDR3 DNA follows: TGTGCCAGCAGCGTAGCCCAAGGGACACCCGGGGAGCTGTTTTTT.

This clonotype came up many times. This sequence joins TRBV12-3 or TRBV12-4 and TRBJ2-7; 14 bases align to TRBD2. The CDR3 extends over 19 amino acids. V lost 2 bases to trimming and J lost 1 base; unmatched junction nucleotides: 10. In DNA, the CDR3 is TGTGCCAGCAGTTTATTGGGACTAGCGGGAGTGGGGGCTTCCTACGAGCAGTACTTC. It codes for CASSLLGLAGVGASYEQYF.

This clonotype was counted only a few times. The chain joins TRBV29-1 to TRBJ2-7; D possibly uses TRBD1 or TRBD2 (5 bases each). Germline values: CDR1 SQVTM, CDR2 ANQGSEA. This CDR3 contains 15 residues. V shed 1 base and J shed 6 bases, with 19 bases lying between them. In DNA, the CDR3 is TGCAGCGTTGAAGGTCACATCGGGACGGCGGGCGAGCAGTACTTC. Translation: CSVEGHIGTAGEQYF.

In DNA form, the CDR3 reads TGTGCCAGCAGTGCAGCCGGGACTAGCGGGACCTACGAGCAGTACTTC. Protein: CASSAAGTSGTYEQYF. This sequence joins TRBV2 and TRBJ2-7, with 13 nucleotides matching TRBD2. Germline trimming cut 4 bases from V and 2 bases from J; bases unmatched to any gene: 5. CDR3 length: 16 residues. Germline V gene lookup returns CDR1 SNHLY and CDR2 FYNNEI.

The chain uses TRBV7-9 and TRBJ1-4; D is undetermined. Germline V gene data show CDR1 as SEHNR and CDR2 as FQNEAQ (reference sequence). Trimming removed 5 bases from V and 6 bases from J, with 7 bases in between. The CDR3 spans 12 residues. CDR3 nucleotides: TGTGCCAGCAGCCGGGTGGATGAAAAACTGTTTTTT. This translates into CASSRVDEKLFF.

Of note for this clonotype: The junction departs from the called germline gene at one end, perhaps through a read error. The chain couples TRBV28 to TRBJ2-7, with D possibly being TRBD1 (8 bases). Germline assignment: CDR1 MDHEN and CDR2 SYDVKM. This CDR3 contains 15 residues. CDR3 sequence: CASKPGGRGHYERYF. CDR3 nucleotides: TGTGCCAGCAAACCGGGGGGCAGGGGGCACTACGAGCGGTACTTC.

Many counts were recorded for this clonotype. The chain recombines TRBV12-3 or TRBV12-4 with TRBJ2-4; 10 bases map to TRBD1. Germline trimming cut 5 bases from V and 1 base from J; bases unmatched to any gene: 5. The CDR3 has 16 residues. CDR3 sequence: CASSASDRGAKNIQYF. The CDR3 DNA reads TGTGCCAGCAGTGCCTCGGACAGGGGGGCCAAAAACATTCAGTACTTC.

This clonotype was picked up many times. The V call is TRBV28, the J call TRBJ1-5; 7 nucleotides agree with TRBD1. CDR1 is MDHEN and CDR2 is SYDVKM in the germline V gene. Losses at the gene ends were 6 bases for V and 4 bases for J; bases not matched to a gene: 9. The CDR3 length is 15 residues. The CDR3 nucleotides are TGTGCCAGCAGAAAAAGGGACAGACTTAATCAGCCCCAGCATTTT. Encoded protein: CASRKRDRLNQPQHF.

This clonotype was picked up a small number of times. The rearrangement uses TRBV24-1 and TRBJ2-5, with TRBD2 matching over 8 bases. Per the germline V gene, CDR1 is KGHDR and CDR2 is SFDVKD. The CDR3 totals 14 residues. V was pared by 4 bases and J by 4 bases, with 4 bases of the junction left unmatched. The CDR3 loop reads CATSELAGGETQYF. CDR3 DNA: TGTGCCACCAGTGAATTGGCGGGAGGAGAGACCCAGTACTTC.

This clonotype has just a few counts. V usage is TRBV9 and J usage is TRBJ2-5; the D gene is possibly TRBD1 (6 bases). Trimming took 9 bases from V and 5 from J, leaving 23 bases between them. This CDR3 has 15 amino acids. Looked up from germline, CDR1 is SGDLS and CDR2 is YYNGEE. This CDR3 reads CATSAGATLMETQYF. DNA for the CDR3: TGTGCCACCTCGGCAGGGGCGACGCTGATGGAGACCCAGTACTTC.

At least ten counts were recorded for this clonotype. The chain links TRBV27 to TRBJ2-7; 8 bases are shared with TRBD2. Per the germline V gene, CDR1 is MNHEY and CDR2 is SMNVEV (reference sequence). V shed 4 bases, J shed 2 bases, and the junction held 7 bases outside the gene matches. CDR3 length: 15 residues. The CDR3 nucleotides are TGTGCCAGCAGTTGGTCGGGCGGGAGGACCTACGAGCAGTACTTC. Its protein is CASSWSGGRTYEQYF.

This clonotype was observed at least ten times. The chain uses TRBV6-1 and TRBJ2-7; tentatively, D is TRBD2 (6 bases). The CDR3 length is 15 residues. Looked up from germline, CDR1 is MNHNS and CDR2 is SASEGT. V was pared by 0 bases and J by 0 bases, with 9 bases between. Here the CDR3 reads CASSEAPSVSYEQYF. Here the CDR3 DNA reads TGTGCCAGCAGTGAAGCGCCTAGCGTCTCCTACGAGCAGTACTTC.

With regard to this clonotype: An end of the junction differs from the germline gene, which may be a read error. The chain links TRBV5-5 to TRBJ2-7; tentatively, D is TRBD1 (6 bases). Germline V gene lookup returns CDR1 SGHKS and CDR2 YYEKEE (reference sequence). This CDR3 spans 16 amino acids. CDR3 protein: CASSFGPPGQSYEQYF. The CDR3 DNA reads TGTGCCAGCAGCTTTGGACCCCCGGGACAAAGCTACGAACAGTACTTC.

This clonotype was recorded a few times. The chain carries TRBV7-3 and TRBJ2-2; D possibly uses TRBD1 or TRBD2 (5 bases each). Trimming took 0 bases from V and 7 from J, leaving 15 bases between them. CDR3 length: 16 amino acids. Looked up from germline, CDR1 is SGHTA and CDR2 is FQGTGA. CDR3: CASSLTVYGARGELFF. DNA of the CDR3: TGTGCCAGCAGCTTAACGGTTTACGGGGCGCGCGGGGAGCTGTTTTTT.